The T cell receptor beta chain under discussion was sequenced for a study of siplizumab effects on memory and regulatory T cells. Per germline, CDR1 SQVTM and CDR2 ANQGSEA. Between the trimmed V and J ends, which lost 6 bases and 0 bases, there was a span of 15 bases. This CDR3 spans 14 amino acids. The study assayed 95,000 to 100,000 TCR templates per sample. The data were produced by immunoSEQ multiplex PCR, yet TCRdb's version contains in-frame clones alone and is incomplete. The sample shows fewer than 120,000 clones, about nine tenths of them seen only once. The rearrangement links TRBV29-1 to TRBJ2-7; tentative D call: TRBD1 (6 bases). The clonotype originates from a human donor in good health. What was sequenced was CD4+ T cells sorted from blood. CDR3 in amino acids: CSVKRQGSSYEQYF. In DNA form, the CDR3 reads TGCAGCGTCAAGCGGCAGGGGAGCTCCTACGAGCAGTACTTC.